The 24 T cell receptor beta chains below come from one sample, sequenced in a study of Ad26.COV2.S vaccination and SARS-CoV-2 variants. Sequenced by immunoSEQ multiplex PCR; TCRdb stores in-frame clones only, minus some. The sample holds under 300,000 clones, approximately 88% seen once. Treatment noted: some 20 received Ad26.COV2.S at low or high dose, single or two shots; 5 received placebo; per-sample allocation not given. Vaccine and placebo recipients were sampled on day 63 after the first injection. Material: peripheral blood, obtained in a trial of Ad26.COV2.S vaccine versus placebo. The source of these receptors is a person aged 18 to 59 who received the Ad26.COV2.S COVID-19 vaccine or a placebo.

As DNA, the CDR3 is TGTGCCAGCAGTTACGTACAGGGAGGGGATGAGCAGTTCTTC. Amino acids: CASSYVQGGDEQFF. The chain links TRBV6-6 to TRBJ2-1, with a possible D match to TRBD2 (7 bases). The length of the CDR3 is 14 residues. V was trimmed by 2 bases and J by 8 bases, leaving 13 bases between them. CDR1 is MNHNY and CDR2 is SVGAGI in the germline V gene (reference sequence).

The chain joins TRBV9 to TRBJ1-4; D unclear. The CDR3 covers 15 residues. V was pared by 3 bases and J by 6 bases, with 15 bases between. Germline CDR1 reads SGDLS; CDR2 reads YYNGEE. The CDR3 nucleotides read TGTGCCAGCAGCGCCCATCCGGGATCCCATGAAAAACTGTTTTTT. As protein: CASSAHPGSHEKLFF.

To note about this clone: Other DNA sequences of this sample code for an identical CDR3. The chain has TRBV5-4 and TRBJ1-1; D gene unclear. The V and J ends lost 0 bases and 4 bases respectively, with 10 bases between them. Germline-derived CDR1 and CDR2 are SGHNT and YYREEE (reference sequence). The CDR3 consists of 14 residues. DNA for the CDR3: TGTGCCAGCAGCTTGGGGGGTTCGGGCACTGAAGCTTTCTTT. Translating it yields CASSLGGSGTEAFF.

In its sample, this clone was seen a few times. This sequence joins TRBV5-1 and TRBJ1-1, with TRBD1 matching over 9 bases. Germline CDR1 and CDR2: SGHRS and YFSETQ. Trimming removed 4 bases from V and 1 base from J; junction bases left unmatched: 8. The CDR3 has 16 amino acids. The CDR3 reads CASSTGDRAKNTEAFF. The CDR3 DNA sequence: TGCGCCAGCAGCACCGGGGACAGGGCGAAGAACACTGAAGCTTTCTTT.

The gene calls are TRBV5-1 and TRBJ2-2, with TRBD2 matching over 7 bases. Trimming cost V 2 bases and J 3 bases; bases outside gene matches: 4. The CDR3 is 15 residues long. Germline CDR1 is SGHRS and CDR2 is YFSETQ. Here the CDR3 reads CASSLGEGDTGELFF. The CDR3 nucleotides are TGCGCCAGCAGCTTAGGGGAGGGAGACACCGGGGAGCTGTTTTTT. Full variable domain (missing parts from reference TRBV5-1 and TRBJ2-2): KAGVTQTPRYLIKTRGQQVTLSCSPISGHRSVSWYQQTPGQGLQFLFEYFSETQRNKGNFPGRFSGRQFSNSRSEMNVSTLELGDSALYLCASSLGEGDTGELFFGEGSRLTVL.

CDR3 nucleotides: TGTGCTAGTGGCCCCTATAGGGGGGGCTTCAATGAGCAGTTCTTC. Amino acids: CASGPYRGGFNEQFF. This chain uses TRBV12-5 with TRBJ2-1; D may be TRBD2 (7 bases). Trimming removed 6 bases at V and 6 bases at J, with 18 bases between. The CDR3 length is 15 residues. CDR1 and CDR2 from the germline V gene are LGHNT and FRNRAP.

This chain uses TRBV18 with TRBJ1-2; D uncertain. The CDR3 has 12 residues. Per the germline V gene, CDR1 is KGHSH and CDR2 is LQKENI. V was cut by 6 bases and J by 5 bases, with 10 bases left in between. The CDR3 nucleotides are TGTGCCAGCTCCCCCAGCGATTATGGCTACACCTTC. This encodes CASSPSDYGYTF.

This chain joins TRBV6-5 and TRBJ1-1, with D possibly matching TRBD1 (6 bases). The CDR3 is 13 residues long. Looked up from germline, CDR1 is MNHEY and CDR2 is SVGAGI. Trimming removed 9 bases at V and 7 bases at J, with 18 bases between. CDR3 DNA sequence: TGTGCCAGTAGGGACATCTGGGGCGGTGAAGCTTTCTTT. This codes for CASRDIWGGEAFF.

This chain joins TRBV9 and TRBJ1-2, with D tentatively TRBD1 (5 bases). Germline values: CDR1 SGDLS, CDR2 YYNGEE. Trimming shortened V by 7 bases and J by 3 bases, and 16 bases separated the two germline ends. This CDR3 region has 14 residues. As DNA, the CDR3 is TGTGCCAGCTCCGGGACTTCTACTGACTATGGCTACACCTTC. Translation: CASSGTSTDYGYTF.

This clone was recorded once. The V call is TRBV5-4, the J call TRBJ1-2; possibly TRBD1 for D (5 bases). Germline V gene sequence: CDR1 SGHNT, CDR2 YYREEE (reference sequence). Trimming took 0 bases from V and 3 from J, leaving 15 bases between them. The CDR3 covers 16 residues. The CDR3 loop is CASSLAGGRAYYGYTF. In DNA, the CDR3 is TGTGCCAGCAGCTTGGCGGGGGGGAGGGCATACTATGGCTACACCTTC.

As concerns this clone: This CDR3 is also generated by other DNA sequences in the sample. The chain uses TRBV5-4 and TRBJ2-1; D is ambiguous. Trimming shortened V by 5 bases and J by 4 bases, and 4 bases separated the two germline ends. CDR3 length: 11 residues. CDR1 and CDR2 (germline): SGHNT, YYREEE (reference sequence). CDR3 DNA sequence: TGTGCCAGCAGTCTATACAATGAGCAGTTCTTC. Translated, it gives CASSLYNEQFF.

The chain uses TRBV6-2 or TRBV6-3 and TRBJ2-1; 12 bases agree with TRBD2. CDR1 is MNHEY and CDR2 is SVGEGT in the germline V gene. The V segment lost 5 bases and the J segment 15 bases; nucleotides outside the gene matches: 14. The CDR3 consists of 15 residues. The CDR3 spells CASSSPEGLAGLSFF. CDR3 nucleotide sequence: TGTGCCAGCAGTAGCCCTGAAGGACTAGCGGGATTGTCGTTCTTC.

Worth noting for this clone: Within the sample, other DNA sequences also encode this same CDR3. The chain recombines TRBV6-5 with TRBJ1-3; TRBD1 aligns across 9 bases. The CDR3 length is 15 residues. Germline CDR1 and CDR2: MNHEY and SVGAGI. Trimming removed 5 bases from V and 3 bases from J; junction bases left unmatched: 5. This CDR3 is CASSPGQGFGNTIYF. Written as DNA, the CDR3 is TGTGCCAGCAGTCCAGGACAGGGGTTTGGAAACACCATATATTTT.

V and J are TRBV24-1 and TRBJ2-3; 8 bases align to TRBD1. The CDR3 is 17 residues long. CDR1 KGHDR and CDR2 SFDVKD come from the germline V gene. With V trimmed by 5 bases and J by 0 bases, 9 bases remained unmatched. Written as DNA, the CDR3 is TGTGCCACCAGTGGACCCCGCCAGGGGGCGAGCACAGATACGCAGTATTTT. This gives the protein CATSGPRQGASTDTQYF.

The chain joins TRBV19 to TRBJ1-2; D perhaps matches TRBD1 (6 bases). The CDR3 runs 15 residues. Trimming cost V 5 bases and J 1 base, with 14 bases left between them. Germline V gene data show CDR1 as LNHDA and CDR2 as SQIVND (reference sequence). CDR3 coding DNA: TGTGCCAGTAGTCGTGAACAGGGACGTAACTATGGCTACACCTTC. It codes for CASSREQGRNYGYTF.

This chain links TRBV5-1 with TRBJ2-2, with D perhaps given as TRBD1 or TRBD2 (5 bases each). With 3 bases removed from V and 5 bases from J, the gap between germline ends came to 14 bases. The CDR3 loop spans 15 amino acids. Germline-derived CDR1 and CDR2 are SGHRS and YFSETQ. This CDR3 reads CASSSRGAGTGELFF. CDR3 coding DNA: TGCGCCAGCAGCTCGCGAGGGGCTGGGACCGGGGAGCTGTTTTTT.

The J gene is TRBJ1-1, the V gene TRBV25-1; possibly TRBD1 for D (6 bases). The CDR3 covers 17 residues. Germline lookup yields CDR1 MGHDK and CDR2 SYGVNS. V lost 0 bases and J lost 0, with 14 bases in between. The CDR3 sequence: CASSEYAAGVVNTEAFF. In DNA form, the CDR3 reads TGTGCCAGCAGTGAATATGCGGCAGGGGTGGTGAACACTGAAGCTTTCTTT.

The V call is TRBV25-1, the J call TRBJ1-2; 8 bases map to TRBD1. The germline CDR1 and CDR2 sequences are MGHDK and SYGVNS. J gave up 7 bases and V 4 bases, and 5 bases lay outside the gene matches. The CDR3 is 13 residues long. This CDR3 is CASSANRGAGYTF. CDR3 coding DNA: TGTGCCAGCAGTGCCAACAGGGGGGCTGGCTACACCTTC.

CDR3 region: CASSLRGKGYEQYF. CDR3 coding DNA: TGCGCCAGCAGCTTAAGGGGCAAAGGATACGAGCAGTACTTC. The chain employs TRBV5-1 and TRBJ2-7, with D possibly matching TRBD1 (5 bases). Per germline, CDR1 SGHRS and CDR2 YFSETQ. The CDR3 has 14 amino acids. V was shortened by 2 bases and J by 4 bases, with 13 bases between the two germline ends.

This rearrangement joins TRBV19 to TRBJ1-2; 9 nucleotides agree with TRBD1. Trimming took 5 bases from V and 3 from J; bases not matched to a gene: 13. The germline V gene has CDR1 LNHDA and CDR2 SQIVND (reference sequence). The CDR3 sequence is 17 residues long. The chain's CDR3 is CASSPSGAGQGDYGYTF. The CDR3 DNA follows: TGTGCCAGTAGTCCCTCAGGCGCGGGACAGGGTGACTATGGCTACACCTTC.

The chain uses TRBV6-5 and TRBJ2-7; the match to TRBD1 covers 7 bases. The V gene's germline CDR1 is MNHEY and CDR2 SVGAGI. V shed 5 bases, J shed 4 bases, and the junction held 5 bases outside the gene matches. This CDR3 comprises 13 residues. The CDR3 region has the DNA TGTGCCAGCAGTCTAACAGGGGTTTACGAGCAGTACTTC. This codes for CASSLTGVYEQYF.

V gene TRBV18 combines with J gene TRBJ2-1; TRBD2 matches at 11 bases. CDR1 and CDR2 from the germline V gene are KGHSH and LQKENI. This CDR3 region has 14 residues. The V and J ends lost 5 bases and 4 bases, in that order; junction bases with no gene match: 1. The CDR3 DNA follows: TGTGCCAGCTCATTAGCGGGAGGGTACAATGAGCAGTTCTTC. Translating it yields CASSLAGGYNEQFF.

The chain has TRBV27 and TRBJ1-5; possibly TRBD1 for D (5 bases). With 7 bases removed from V and 2 bases from J, the gap between germline ends came to 24 bases. The CDR3 contains 18 residues. Germline loops: CDR1 MNHEY, CDR2 SMNVEV (reference sequence). CDR3 loop: CASTPVRQRPHRNQPQHF. Here the CDR3 DNA reads TGTGCCAGCACGCCCGTTAGACAGCGGCCCCACCGCAATCAGCCCCAGCATTTT.

The genes are TRBV5-4 and TRBJ2-1; D is uncertain. Germline V gene lookup returns CDR1 SGHNT and CDR2 YYREEE (reference sequence). The CDR3 length is 12 residues. The V end was cut by 7 bases, the J end by 7 bases, with 12 bases between. CDR3 DNA: TGTGCCAGCGGCCCCCTTAAAAATGAGCAGTTCTTC. It is translated as CASGPLKNEQFF.